One and the same sample provided the 17 T cell receptor beta chains below, sequenced in a study of cytomegalovirus exposure and HLA in healthy donors. PCR primers comprised 60 Vbeta and 13 Jbeta primers. Profiled with immunoSEQ multiplex PCR; TCRdb holds only in-frame clones, not every one. The sample has roughly 200,000 clones; 76% are singletons. The sample taken for sequencing was PBMCs. The receptors originated from a man aged 18 to 29 in good health and CMV-seronegative.

The J gene is TRBJ2-7, the V gene TRBV28, with a tentative D call TRBD1 (6 bases). Germline V lookup: CDR1 MDHEN, CDR2 SYDVKM. Trimming shortened V by 3 bases and J by 3 bases, and 15 bases separated the two germline ends. The CDR3 is 15 residues long. The CDR3 is CASSFRPRGVYEQYF. The CDR3 bases are TGTGCCAGCAGTTTTCGCCCCAGGGGCGTCTACGAGCAGTACTTC. Variable domain in full (rest from reference TRBV28 and TRBJ2-7): DVKVTQSSRYLVKRTGEKVFLECVQDMDHENMFWYRQDPGLGLRLIYFSYDVKMKEKGDIPEGYSVSREKKERFSLILESASTNQTSMYLCASSFRPRGVYEQYFGPGTRLTVT.

The chain carries TRBV28 and TRBJ2-1; 7 bases are a match to TRBD2. The germline CDR1 and CDR2 sequences are MDHEN and SYDVKM. The CDR3 loop spans 14 amino acids. The ends lost 6 bases at V and 5 bases at J; junction bases unmatched: 7. CDR3 sequence: CASRPTSFDNEQFF. In DNA form, the CDR3 reads TGTGCCAGCAGGCCGACTAGCTTTGACAATGAGCAGTTCTTC.

This chain's CDR3 is CASSATGWSDTQYF. In DNA form, the CDR3 reads TGTGCCAGCAGTGCAACAGGGTGGTCAGATACGCAGTATTTT. The rearrangement uses TRBV2 and TRBJ2-3; D possibly corresponds to TRBD1 (6 bases). Germline assignment: CDR1 SNHLY and CDR2 FYNNEI. V was trimmed by 4 bases and J by 4 bases, leaving 12 bases between them. CDR3 length: 14 amino acids.

The chain employs TRBV2 and TRBJ2-5; 10 positions match TRBD1. With the DNA end fitting TRBJ2-7 better, the J assignment may be wrong. The CDR3 runs 16 residues. Germline V gene lookup returns CDR1 SNHLY and CDR2 FYNNEI. In nucleotides, the CDR3 is TGTGCCAGCAGACTTCAACCCGGGACAGGGGACTACGAGCAGTACTTC. Encoded protein: CASRLQPGTGDYEQYF.

The J gene is TRBJ2-7, the V gene TRBV2, with 9 nucleotides matching TRBD2. The length of the CDR3 is 14 residues. The V segment lost 4 bases and the J segment 3 bases; nucleotides outside the gene matches: 4. Germline V lookup: CDR1 SNHLY, CDR2 FYNNEI. CDR3 sequence (DNA): TGTGCCAGCAGTGGGACTAGCGCCTACTACGAGCAGTACTTC. Translating it yields CASSGTSAYYEQYF.

The chain has TRBV5-1 and TRBJ1-1; 7 bases fit TRBD1. This CDR3 comprises 13 residues. Germline-derived CDR1 and CDR2 are SGHRS and YFSETQ. Unmatched junction bases numbered 4, after V lost 4 bases and J lost 4 bases. For the CDR3, the DNA is TGCGCCAGCAGCGTACAGGGGTTCACTGAAGCTTTCTTT. As protein: CASSVQGFTEAFF.

This clone has more than one count but fewer than ten. The chain employs TRBV7-9 and TRBJ2-7; the match to TRBD1 covers 7 bases. There are 16 residues in the CDR3. In germline, CDR1 is SEHNR, CDR2 FQNEAQ (reference sequence). V was pared by 0 bases and J by 3 bases, with 8 bases of the junction left unmatched. CDR3: CASSLATGHLIYEQYF. CDR3 DNA sequence: TGTGCCAGCAGCTTAGCGACAGGGCACCTAATCTACGAGCAGTACTTC.

This clone was picked up a small number of times. The rearrangement joins TRBV29-1 to TRBJ1-1; D unresolved. CDR3 length equals 10 residues. Per the germline V gene, CDR1 is SQVTM and CDR2 is ANQGSEA. V lost 4 bases to trimming and J lost 7 bases, with 7 bases between them. Written as DNA, the CDR3 is TGCAGCGTTGCCCAGATTGAAGCTTTCTTT. Protein sequence: CSVAQIEAFF.

V and J are TRBV2 and TRBJ1-5; D call uncertain. Trimming removed 4 bases from V and 1 base from J, with 8 bases in between. The germline CDR1 and CDR2 sequences are SNHLY and FYNNEI. The CDR3 sequence is 14 residues long. The CDR3 coding sequence is TGTGCCAGCAGTGGAGAGTGGAGCAATCAGCCCCAGCATTTT. Protein product: CASSGEWSNQPQHF.

The chain joins TRBV27 to TRBJ2-7; 7 positions match TRBD1. Germline CDR1 and CDR2: MNHEY and SMNVEV (reference sequence). CDR3 length: 14 amino acids. Trimming removed 7 bases from V and 3 bases from J; junction bases left unmatched: 9. The CDR3 loop is CASITQTGDYEQYF. In DNA form, the CDR3 reads TGTGCCAGCATCACTCAAACAGGGGACTACGAGCAGTACTTC.

This clone was seen a single time. This chain links TRBV6-1 with TRBJ1-5, with TRBD1 identical over 7 bases. The CDR3 runs to 14 residues. Unmatched junction bases numbered 7, after V lost 1 base and J lost 10 bases. Germline V CDR1 and CDR2: MNHNS, SASEGT. The CDR3 nucleotides are TGTGCCAGCAGTGAAGGGGCAGGGGGTAAACCCCAGCATTTT. It codes for CASSEGAGGKPQHF.

The V gene is TRBV7-9, the J gene TRBJ1-4; D might be TRBD1 (6 bases). Between the trimmed V and J ends, which lost 11 bases and 2 bases, there was a span of 27 bases. The CDR3 totals 18 residues. The V gene's germline CDR1 is SEHNR and CDR2 FQNEAQ (reference sequence). The CDR3 nucleotides read TGTGCCGGAGGGGGGGCAGGGGCTTTTCACGGGACTAATGAAAAACTGTTTTTT. Translation: CAGGGAGAFHGTNEKLFF.

As to this clone: Other nucleotide sequences in the sample specify the same CDR3. The V call is TRBV13, the J call TRBJ2-7; tentatively, D is TRBD2 (6 bases). The CDR3 is 19 amino acids. The ends were cut back, 5 bases at V and 4 bases at J, with 30 bases in the middle. Per the germline V gene, CDR1 is PRHDT and CDR2 is FYEKMQ (reference sequence). CDR3 residues: CASSGTLGLADGLRYEQYF. The CDR3 DNA follows: TGTGCCAGCAGCGGTACCCTGGGATTAGCGGACGGGTTAAGGTACGAGCAGTACTTC.

V and J are TRBV4-2 and TRBJ2-7; 7 bases agree with TRBD1. Trimming removed 3 bases from V and 5 bases from J; junction bases left unmatched: 13. This CDR3 contains 16 residues. Germline-derived CDR1 and CDR2 are LGHNA and YNFKEQ. The CDR3, as DNA: TGTGCCAGCAGCCATTTGTTAGGGCAGGGGGACAACGAGCAGTACTTC. Encoded protein: CASSHLLGQGDNEQYF.

The chain uses TRBV27 and TRBJ2-1; TRBD2 aligns across 9 bases. Germline CDR1 and CDR2: MNHEY and SMNVEV (reference sequence). V was clipped by 7 bases and J by 2 bases; unmatched bases: 6. There are 15 residues in the CDR3. The CDR3 DNA follows: TGTGCCAGCACCCTAGGGACTAGCCCCTACAATGAGCAGTTCTTC. Its protein product is CASTLGTSPYNEQFF.

V is TRBV11-2 and J is TRBJ2-7; no firm D call. Looked up from germline, CDR1 is SGHAT and CDR2 is FQNNGV. The V gene lost 4 bases and the J gene lost 2 bases, with 12 bases spanning the gap. The CDR3 length is 14 residues. The CDR3 DNA follows: TGTGCCAGCAGCTCTCCGTTCTCTCCCTACGAGCAGTACTTC. Translation: CASSSPFSPYEQYF.

This clone was counted a single time. The CDR3 nucleotides read TGTGCCAGTGAGGGGGACAGCCGCTACGAGCAGTACTTC. Its translation is CASEGDSRYEQYF. This chain links TRBV6-6 with TRBJ2-7; the match to TRBD1 covers 7 bases. V lost 9 bases and J lost 3; bases outside the gene matches: 8. Germline V gene lookup returns CDR1 MNHNY and CDR2 SVGAGI (reference sequence). This CDR3 has 13 amino acids.